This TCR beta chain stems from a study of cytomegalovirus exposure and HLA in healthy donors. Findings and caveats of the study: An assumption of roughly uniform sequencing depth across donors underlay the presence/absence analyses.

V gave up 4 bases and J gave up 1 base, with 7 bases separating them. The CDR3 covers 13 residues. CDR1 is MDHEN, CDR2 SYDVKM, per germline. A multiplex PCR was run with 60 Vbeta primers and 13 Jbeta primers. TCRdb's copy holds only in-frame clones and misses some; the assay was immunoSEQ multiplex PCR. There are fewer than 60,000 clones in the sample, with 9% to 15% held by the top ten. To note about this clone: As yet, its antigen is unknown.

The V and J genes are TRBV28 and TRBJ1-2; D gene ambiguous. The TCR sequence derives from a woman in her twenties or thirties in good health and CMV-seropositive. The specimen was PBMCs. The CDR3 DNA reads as TGTGCCAGCAGTTCCCCAAATAACTATGGCTACACCTTC. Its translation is CASSSPNNYGYTF.